Shown below are 16 T cell receptor beta chains from a single sample sequenced in a study of blood T cell repertoires in COVID-19. Some clones are missing from TCRdb's copy, which holds only in-frame ones; the method was immunoSEQ multiplex PCR. The sample includes some 380,000 clones, 70% to 85% of them seen just once. The sequenced sample was peripheral blood. Receptors were obtained from a human donor with acute or convalescent COVID-19. The donor label of this sample is uncertain.

This chain uses TRBV27 with TRBJ2-3; D may be TRBD1 (6 bases). Germline-derived CDR1 and CDR2 are MNHEY and SMNVEV (reference sequence). Trimming removed 5 bases from V and 4 bases from J, with 22 bases in between. The CDR3 has 17 amino acids. The CDR3 DNA follows: TGTGCCAGCAGTCACTATAGACAGGCCCGCGAGCCAGATACGCAGTATTTT. Protein product: CASSHYRQAREPDTQYF.

This sequence joins TRBV5-1 and TRBJ2-3, with D uncertain. The CDR3 spans 14 residues. Germline lookup yields CDR1 SGHRS and CDR2 YFSETQ. Trimming removed 0 bases at V and 0 bases at J, with 5 bases between. CDR3 residues: CASSLASSTDTQYF. In nucleotides, the CDR3 is TGCGCCAGCAGCTTGGCTTCTAGCACAGATACGCAGTATTTT.

In its sample, this clone was seen a few times. The chain links TRBV3-1 (or the pseudogene TRBV3-2) to TRBJ1-6; 8 bases agree with TRBD1. V dropped 3 bases and J dropped 3; count of bases not matched to a gene: 4. This CDR3 region has 16 residues. CDR1 and CDR2 from the germline V gene are LGHDT and YNNKEL (reference sequence). CDR3 sequence (DNA): TGTGCCAGCAGCCAGCGGACAGGGAACTATAATTCACCCCTCCACTTT. Translated, it gives CASSQRTGNYNSPLHF.

J is TRBJ1-5 and V is TRBV2, with 9 bases identical to TRBD1. Germline V lookup: CDR1 SNHLY, CDR2 FYNNEI. CDR3 length equals 15 residues. Trimming took 6 bases from V and 1 from J; bases not matched to a gene: 4. CDR3 sequence (DNA): TGTGCCAGCAGCAACAGGGGGCGAAGCAATCAGCCCCAGCATTTT. Protein: CASSNRGRSNQPQHF.

The V call is TRBV29-1, the J call TRBJ2-2; perhaps TRBD1 as D (6 bases). From germline, CDR1 is SQVTM and CDR2 ANQGSEA. This CDR3 has 14 residues. Between the trimmed V and J ends, which lost 5 bases and 5 bases, there was a span of 15 bases. CDR3 DNA: TGCAGCGTTCGGAATGATAGGGGGACCGGGGAGCTGTTTTTT. It specifies CSVRNDRGTGELFF.

This chain uses TRBV7-6 with TRBJ1-2, with 7 bases that match TRBD1. From germline, CDR1 is SGHVS and CDR2 FNYEAQ. CDR3 length: 15 residues. The junction had 9 bases not matched to a gene; V was cut back by 1 base and J by 7 bases. CDR3 nucleotides: TGTGCCAGCAGCTTAGGGGCGACAGGGTCGGGTGGCTACACCTTC. Amino acid sequence: CASSLGATGSGGYTF.

The chain recombines TRBV5-4 with TRBJ2-2; D is possibly TRBD1 (7 bases). This CDR3 has 16 residues. Deletions cut 4 bases from V and 0 bases from J, with 13 bases between. Germline V gene sequence: CDR1 SGHNT, CDR2 YYREEE (reference sequence). Here the CDR3 reads CASSQGGRSNTGELFF. The CDR3 bases are TGTGCCAGCAGCCAGGGGGGAAGATCGAACACCGGGGAGCTGTTTTTT.

This clone was picked up one time. V gene TRBV6-2 or TRBV6-3 combines with J gene TRBJ2-7; 9 nucleotides line up with TRBD1. The V and J ends lost 2 bases and 0 bases, in that order; junction bases with no gene match: 8. The CDR3 is 17 amino acids. Germline V gene data show CDR1 as MNHEY and CDR2 as SVGEGT. The DNA of the CDR3 is TGTGCCAGCAGTTACCGAGGGGGACAGGGAAGCTCCTACGAGCAGTACTTC. It codes for CASSYRGGQGSSYEQYF.

The gene calls are TRBV18 and TRBJ1-6, with D unclear. Germline V gives CDR1 KGHSH, CDR2 LQKENI. V shed 2 bases and J shed 7 bases, with 9 bases lying between them. This CDR3 spans 14 amino acids. The CDR3 here is CASSPRQANSPLHF. The CDR3 DNA is TGTGCCAGCTCACCAAGGCAGGCAAATTCACCCCTCCACTTT.

The chain couples TRBV28 to TRBJ2-2, with 9 bases identical to TRBD2. With 6 bases clipped from V and 1 base from J, the junction kept 6 bases outside the gene matches. The V gene's germline CDR1 is MDHEN and CDR2 SYDVKM. The CDR3 is made up of 16 amino acids. The CDR3 sequence: CASRGSGRWNTGELFF. As DNA, the CDR3 is TGTGCCAGCAGGGGTAGCGGGAGATGGAACACCGGGGAGCTGTTTTTT.

The rearrangement links TRBV11-1 to TRBJ2-7; TRBD2 matches at 16 bases. V was clipped by 4 bases and J by 9 bases; unmatched bases: 9. Per the germline V gene, CDR1 is SGHAT and CDR2 is FQDESV (reference sequence). This CDR3 is built from 16 residues. Here the CDR3 DNA reads TGTGCCAGCAGCTGGGACGGGACTAGCGGGAGGGCCGTGCAGTACTTC. This sequence encodes CASSWDGTSGRAVQYF.

The chain has TRBV12-3 or TRBV12-4 and TRBJ1-1; the D gene is possibly TRBD1 (5 bases). This CDR3 is built from 13 residues. V was clipped by 8 bases and J by 4 bases, with 14 bases between them. CDR3 nucleotide sequence: TGTGCCAGCCGGTTGGAGGGGTTCACTGAAGCTTTCTTT. Translation: CASRLEGFTEAFF.

This rearrangement joins TRBV24-1 to TRBJ1-1; D is unresolved. Per the germline V gene, CDR1 is KGHDR and CDR2 is SFDVKD. With 9 bases removed from V and 5 bases from J, the gap between germline ends came to 9 bases. This CDR3 region has 11 residues. For the CDR3, the DNA is TGTGCCACCCGGCGAGGTACTGAAGCTTTCTTT. Translated: CATRRGTEAFF.

The chain has TRBV19 and TRBJ2-7; D is possibly TRBD2 (6 bases). Trimming removed 8 bases from V and 2 bases from J, with 10 bases in between. Germline V gene sequence: CDR1 LNHDA, CDR2 SQIVND (reference sequence). The CDR3 consists of 12 residues. The CDR3: CASGDFPYEQYF. In nucleotides, the CDR3 is TGTGCCAGTGGGGACTTCCCCTACGAGCAGTACTTC.

The chain uses TRBV9 and TRBJ2-3; D is ambiguous. V lost 2 bases and J lost 4, with 20 bases in between. The CDR3 contains 17 residues. Per the germline V gene, CDR1 is SGDLS and CDR2 is YYNGEE. CDR3 sequence: CASSVSGGETPSDTQYF. CDR3 nucleotides: TGTGCCAGCAGCGTTTCTGGCGGAGAAACGCCCTCAGATACGCAGTATTTT. The full variable domain, with the rest looked up from reference TRBV9 and TRBJ2-3, is DSGVTQTPKHLITATGQRVTLRCSPRSGDLSVYWYQQSLDQGLQFLIQYYNGEERAKGNILERFSAQQFPDLHSELNLSSLELGDSALYFCASSVSGGETPSDTQYFGPGTRLTVL.

This chain joins TRBV4-2 and TRBJ2-2, with 7 bases matching TRBD2. The CDR3 totals 16 residues. The V gene's germline CDR1 is LGHNA and CDR2 YNFKEQ. V shed 0 bases, J shed 1 base, and the junction held 2 bases outside the gene matches. The CDR3 nucleotides are TGTGCCAGCAGCCAAGATCCGGGGGGGAACACCGGGGAGCTGTTTTTT. Its protein is CASSQDPGGNTGELFF.